This T cell receptor beta chain appears in the sequencing data of a study of CD8+ T cells in alopecia areata. Isolated RNA was reverse transcribed into cDNA used as the sequencing template. The repertoire was sequenced with immunoSEQ multiplex PCR; TCRdb's copy has only in-frame clones and lacks some. The repertoire holds under 200,000 clones, approximately 65% seen once, with over 0.85% in the top ten. The germline gives CDR1 PRHDT, CDR2 FYEKMQ (reference sequence). With 5 bases clipped from V and 5 bases from J, the junction kept 17 bases outside the gene matches. The CDR3 loop spans 18 amino acids. A word on this clone: Its antigen is undetermined.

Regarding treatment: oral pan-JAK inhibitor, 5-10 mg twice daily. Collected material from alopecia areata patients comprised lesional scalp punch biopsies and peripheral blood. Study conclusions and caveats: Only one nonresponder was present, which leaves the link between baseline CD8+ expansion and response uncertain.

The source is a human donor with alopecia areata. The V call is TRBV13, the J call TRBJ2-5; the match to TRBD2 covers 10 bases. The sample here was CD4+ T cells sorted from blood, taken at week 4, from a patient treated with tofacitinib. The CDR3 sequence: CASSPNGLAGAGRETQYF. Here the CDR3 DNA reads TGTGCCAGCAGCCCAAACGGTCTAGCGGGGGCCGGACGGGAGACCCAGTACTTC.